This T cell receptor (beta chain) stems from a study of shared clonotypes between healthy human individuals. General observations from the study: Donor scarcity curtailed the genetic and exposure-history diversity represented herein. Clonotype sharing across a handful of donors was observed for approximately 5% of naive CD4 clonotypes.

This clone appeared a few times. Its specificity is not known. Looked up from germline, CDR1 is GTSNPN and CDR2 is SVGIG (reference sequence). The CDR3 length is 11 residues. V was pared by 5 bases and J by 11 bases, with 15 bases between. The split of CD4+ cells yielded CD45RA+ naive and CD45RA-negative memory subsets. Sorted-subset replicate PCRs used 150 to 250 ng of genomic DNA. This amount corresponded to some 32,000 T cell genomes. TCRdb's table, derived via immunoSEQ multiplex PCR, lists solely in-frame clones and lacks some. The table lists roughly 2.2 million clones, 85% to 95% of them singletons.

Sequenced: naive CD4+ T cells from PBMCs. Subset of the sample: CD45RA+ positively selected. V usage is TRBV30 and J usage is TRBJ1-1; the D is unclear. This TCR was sampled from a young man in good health. Some clones in this sample may be carry-over from other donors' samples. For the CDR3, the DNA is TGTGCCTGGTTAAAGTCCTCCGAGGCTTTCTTT. This encodes CAWLKSSEAFF.